Following are 13 T cell receptor beta chains from one sample sequenced in a study of early T cells in non-severe SARS-CoV-2 infection. In TCRdb, the 5' RACE reads were re-called with MiXCR into one record per CDR3 protein. The table shows approximately 79,000 distinct CDR3 sequences, with roughly 13% occurring only once. Sequenced sample: whole blood. Receptors were obtained from an adult who was a healthcare worker with PCR-confirmed SARS-CoV-2 infection or an uninfected control (not recorded which).

The table lists this clonotype with many counts. This chain links TRBV7-9 with TRBJ2-3; TRBD2 agrees at 9 bases. The CDR3 has 13 amino acids. Germline lookup yields CDR1 SEHNR and CDR2 FQNEAQ (reference sequence). Losses at the gene ends were 5 bases for V and 14 bases for J; bases not matched to a gene: 11. CDR3 region: CASSPPAGGSLYF. Here the CDR3 DNA reads TGTGCCAGCAGCCCTCCAGCGGGGGGCTCATTGTATTTT. Drawing the rest from reference TRBV7-9 and TRBJ2-3, the complete variable domain is DTGVSQNPRHKITKRGQNVTFRCDPISEHNRLYWYRQTLGQGPEFLTYFQNEAQLEKSRLLSDRFSAERPKGSFSTLEIQRTEQGDSAMYLCASSPPAGGSLYFGPGTRLTVL.

This clonotype was seen ten or more times. The chain recombines TRBV7-2 with TRBJ2-3; 10 nucleotides agree with TRBD2. The CDR3 length is 13 residues. The ends lost 4 bases at V and 5 bases at J; junction bases unmatched: 0. The germline CDR1 and CDR2 sequences are SGHTA and FQGNSA. This CDR3 reads CASSWTSGDTQYF. In nucleotides, the CDR3 is TGTGCCAGCAGCTGGACTAGCGGAGATACGCAGTATTTT.

This clonotype occurred many times. CDR3 sequence (DNA): TGTGCCAGTAGTCTTCTGGGTAATTCACCCCTCCACTTT. Protein sequence: CASSLLGNSPLHF. V gene TRBV19 combines with J gene TRBJ1-6; no clear D gene. Per the germline V gene, CDR1 is LNHDA and CDR2 is SQIVND (reference sequence). V was trimmed by 5 bases and J by 6 bases, leaving 8 bases between them. This CDR3 is built from 13 residues.

J is TRBJ2-1 and V is TRBV27; possibly TRBD1 or TRBD2 for D (5 bases each). V was clipped by 5 bases and J by 15 bases, with 29 bases between them. Germline V lookup: CDR1 MNHEY, CDR2 SMNVEV (reference sequence). The CDR3 has 16 residues. The CDR3 protein is CASSTTAGTRTHRGFF. DNA of the CDR3: TGTGCCAGCAGTACTACGGCCGGGACCCGGACTCACCGCGGGTTCTTC.

This clonotype was picked up a small number of times. V gene TRBV6-5 combines with J gene TRBJ1-2, with D unresolved. The V end lost 0 bases, the J end lost 4 bases, and 15 bases lay between the germline ends. The V gene's germline CDR1 is MNHEY and CDR2 SVGAGI. CDR3 length: 16 amino acids. CDR3 region: CASSYSPSEGRYGYTF. CDR3 nucleotide sequence: TGTGCCAGCAGTTACTCCCCTTCGGAAGGGCGCTATGGCTACACCTTC.

Many counts were recorded for this clonotype. The gene calls are TRBV6-6 and TRBJ1-4; no clear D gene. Germline V lookup: CDR1 MNHNY, CDR2 SVGAGI (reference sequence). CDR3 length equals 14 residues. Trimming left V 5 bases short and J 5 bases short, with 12 bases between. The CDR3 bases are TGTGCCAGCAGTCCGAGGTGGCCGAATGAAAAACTGTTTTTT. Encoded protein: CASSPRWPNEKLFF.

J is TRBJ2-1 and V is TRBV7-2; TRBD2 might be the D (5 bases). Germline V CDR1 and CDR2: SGHTA, FQGNSA. CDR3 length equals 15 residues. Trimming removed 2 bases at V and 5 bases at J, with 13 bases between. The CDR3 is CASSLFFLADNEQFF. The CDR3 nucleotides read TGTGCCAGCAGCTTATTTTTTCTAGCCGACAATGAGCAGTTCTTC. Variable domain in full (rest from reference TRBV7-2 and TRBJ2-1): GAGVSQSPSNKVTEKGKDVELRCDPISGHTALYWYRQSLGQGLEFLIYFQGNSAPDKSGLPSDRFSAERTGGSVSTLTIQRTQQEDSAVYLCASSLFFLADNEQFFGPGTRLTVL.

The sample holds many counts of this clonotype. The chain links TRBV29-1 to TRBJ1-2; 8 nucleotides agree with TRBD1. Germline CDR1 reads SQVTM; CDR2 reads ANQGSEA. J gave up 3 bases and V 7 bases, and 10 bases lay outside the gene matches. The CDR3 is 14 residues long. The CDR3 DNA reads as TGCAGCGCGGTACCGACAGGGGCCGACTATGGCTACACCTTC. This gives the protein CSAVPTGADYGYTF.

This clonotype came up a few times. This chain connects TRBV5-6 to TRBJ1-2, with 7 nucleotides matching TRBD1. V was pared by 5 bases and J by 2 bases, with 6 bases of the junction left unmatched. The CDR3 runs to 14 residues. Germline CDR1 is SGHDT and CDR2 is YYEEEE. The CDR3 sequence is CASSSWTGNYGYTF. The CDR3 DNA reads as TGTGCCAGCAGTTCATGGACAGGCAACTATGGCTACACCTTC. The full variable domain, its missing parts supplied by reference TRBV5-6 and TRBJ1-2, is DAGVTQSPTHLIKTRGQQVTLRCSPKSGHDTVSWYQQALGQGPQFIFQYYEEEERQRGNFPDRFSGHQFPNYSSELNVNALLLGDSALYLCASSSWTGNYGYTFGSGTRLTVV.

The table lists this clonotype with many counts. The chain combines TRBV28 with TRBJ1-1; D is perhaps TRBD1 (6 bases). V lost 2 bases and J 5 bases, leaving 15 bases between the germline ends. The CDR3 totals 15 residues. Per the germline V gene, CDR1 is MDHEN and CDR2 is SYDVKM. The DNA for the CDR3 is TGTGCCAGCAGTTTAGGCAGTAACCAGGGGACTGAAGCTTTCTTT. This codes for CASSLGSNQGTEAFF.

In its sample, this clonotype was seen many times. The chain carries TRBV12-3 or TRBV12-4 and TRBJ2-1, with TRBD1 identical over 9 bases. With 6 bases clipped from V and 7 bases from J, the junction kept 1 base outside the gene matches. CDR3 size: 12 residues. CDR3: CASSGQGNEQFF. CDR3 coding DNA: TGTGCCAGCAGCGGACAGGGGAATGAGCAGTTCTTC.

CDR3 coding DNA: TGTGCCAGCAGCCACAAAATTGGCGAAAAAAAACTGTTTTTT. Translation: CASSHKIGEKKLFF. The chain has TRBV3-1 and TRBJ1-4; no firm D call. The germline V gene encodes CDR1 LGHDT and CDR2 YNNKEL (reference sequence). The CDR3 totals 14 residues. Trimming left V 3 bases short and J 9 bases short, with 14 bases between.

The V and J genes are TRBV2 and TRBJ2-5, with 15 bases identical to TRBD2. The CDR3 length is 16 residues. V lost 5 bases, J lost 1 base, and 2 bases stayed unmatched. The V gene's germline CDR1 is SNHLY and CDR2 FYNNEI. Here the CDR3 DNA reads TGTGCCAGCAGTTGGGGACTAGCGGGGGGCCAAGAGACCCAGTACTTC. It translates to CASSWGLAGGQETQYF.